Shown below are 27 T cell receptor beta chains from a single sample sequenced in a study. MiXCR, run by TCRdb on the 5' RACE reads, gives a single entry per CDR3 protein. In the table there are tens of thousands of distinct CDR3 sequences, 24% of which are singletons. Sequences were obtained from tumor-infiltrating naive CD4+ T cells sorted from the breast tumor. The subset was: naive CD4+ T cells, CD4+CD45RA+CD25-. Receptors originate from a female donor with breast cancer.

The CDR3 reads CASSRIVSQPQHF. The DNA for the CDR3 is TGTGCCAGCAGTCGCATCGTCTCTCAGCCCCAGCATTTT. V usage is TRBV28 and J usage is TRBJ1-5, with D unclear. V lost 5 bases to trimming and J lost 6 bases, with 11 bases between them. Per the germline V gene, CDR1 is MDHEN and CDR2 is SYDVKM. The CDR3 has 13 residues.

This clonotype was counted at least ten times. This chain connects TRBV5-1 to TRBJ1-1, with D uncertain. CDR3 length equals 15 residues. Per germline, CDR1 SGHRS and CDR2 YFSETQ. The V end lost 1 base, the J end lost 0 bases, and 10 bases lay between the germline ends. This CDR3 reads CASSLRSEMNTEAFF. CDR3 in DNA: TGCGCCAGCAGCTTGAGGTCAGAGATGAACACTGAAGCTTTCTTT.

Only a few counts were recorded for this clonotype. This chain joins TRBV29-1 and TRBJ2-7; D is perhaps TRBD1 (6 bases). CDR1 is SQVTM and CDR2 is ANQGSEA in the germline V gene. V lost 5 bases, J lost 3 bases, and 11 bases lay in between. The CDR3 loop spans 12 amino acids. As DNA, the CDR3 is TGCAGCGTTCAGACAGGATTCTACGAGCAGTACTTC. The encoded protein is CSVQTGFYEQYF.

This clonotype was seen a handful of times. One end of the junction does not line up with germline, which may come from a read error. The chain carries TRBV7-3 and TRBJ2-1; D uncertain. Germline-derived CDR1 and CDR2 are SGHTA and FQGTGA. This CDR3 has 13 residues. CDR3 coding DNA: TGTGCCAGCAGCTTAACTAGCAGGAATGAGCAGTCCTTC. It translates to CASSLTSRNEQSF.

The table lists this clonotype with a few counts. The chain is built from TRBV7-9 and TRBJ1-2, with 7 bases identical to TRBD1. The CDR3 is 15 amino acids. V gave up 7 bases and J gave up 4 bases; unmatched junction bases: 12. Germline V gives CDR1 SEHNR, CDR2 FQNEAQ (reference sequence). The CDR3 bases are TGTGCCAGCACATTCAACCACAGGGGTGGCTATGGCTACACCTTC. This codes for CASTFNHRGGYGYTF.

To note about this clonotype: Lacking the conserved final phenylalanine or tryptophan, this CDR3 likely reflects a read error. Because the CDR3's place on the DNA is in doubt, the DNA is left out and the CDR3 is given as listed by TCRdb. The rearrangement uses TRBV2 and TRBJ1-6; TRBD1 reflects the table's D call only, with no check against the DNA. Germline CDR1 and CDR2: SNHLY and FYNNEI. The CDR3 spans 14 amino acids, including both terminal residues. CDR3 protein: CASRYTGGSTPLRL.

A few counts support this clonotype. The genes are TRBV5-1 and TRBJ2-3; no definite D call. The CDR3 loop spans 14 amino acids. With 4 bases removed from V and 0 bases from J, the gap between germline ends came to 9 bases. CDR1 and CDR2 from the germline V gene are SGHRS and YFSETQ. The chain's CDR3 is CASSRSSSTDTQYF. The CDR3 DNA reads TGCGCCAGCAGCCGGTCGTCTAGCACAGATACGCAGTATTTT.

By frequency in the sample, this clonotype is medium-sized. The chain's CDR3 is CASSSLGLESYEQYF. CDR3 DNA: TGTGCCAGCAGCTCACTAGGACTGGAGTCCTACGAGCAGTACTTC. The J gene is TRBJ2-7, the V gene TRBV7-2; TRBD2 is a possible D gene (5 bases). The CDR3 runs 15 residues. Per the germline V gene, CDR1 is SGHTA and CDR2 is FQGNSA. Trimming took off 4 bases at V and 1 base at J, with 14 bases between the two ends.

This clonotype was found a few times. The CDR3 nucleotides are TGCAGTGCCTCCCCGGGGGGTCTGAACACCGGGGAGCTGTTTTTT. Protein product: CSASPGGLNTGELFF. The V and J genes are TRBV20-1 and TRBJ2-2; 7 bases line up with TRBD2. J was trimmed by 1 base and V by 6 bases; bases with no gene match: 8. CDR3 length: 15 amino acids. Germline V lookup: CDR1 DFQATT, CDR2 SNEGSKA (reference sequence).

The genes are TRBV7-6 and TRBJ2-2; D call uncertain. Trimming stripped 1 base from V and 5 bases from J, with 14 bases between. Germline CDR1 is SGHVS and CDR2 is FNYEAQ. The CDR3 is made up of 16 amino acids. CDR3 sequence (DNA): TGTGCCAGCAGCTTAGTCGGTGTCAGTGGGACCGGGGAGCTGTTTTTT. Amino acid sequence: CASSLVGVSGTGELFF.

The chain has TRBV4-2 and TRBJ1-4, with D tentatively TRBD1 (6 bases). Trimming removed 3 bases at V and 0 bases at J, with 11 bases between. Per germline, CDR1 LGHNA and CDR2 YNFKEQ. This CDR3 region has 16 residues. The CDR3: CASSHLQGATNEKLFF. The DNA of the CDR3 is TGTGCCAGCAGCCATCTACAGGGAGCAACTAATGAAAAACTGTTTTTT.

This clonotype has more than one count but fewer than ten. The V and J genes are TRBV12-3 or TRBV12-4 and TRBJ1-1; D gene ambiguous. CDR3 size: 12 residues. Trimming took off 3 bases at V and 3 bases at J, with 5 bases between the two ends. The CDR3 DNA sequence: TGTGCCAGCAGTTTCGCCTACACTGAAGCTTTCTTT. This gives the protein CASSFAYTEAFF.

The chain recombines TRBV5-4 with TRBJ2-7; D is unresolved. Trimming pared 2 bases from V and 5 bases from J, leaving 5 bases between. Looked up from germline, CDR1 is SGHNT and CDR2 is YYREEE (reference sequence). The CDR3 loop spans 11 amino acids. The CDR3: CASSFGNEQYF. For the CDR3, the DNA is TGTGCCAGCAGCTTTGGAAACGAGCAGTACTTC.

The chain carries TRBV20-1 and TRBJ2-1; 12 positions agree with TRBD1. CDR3 length: 15 residues. V shed 3 bases and J 7 bases; nucleotides not matched to a gene: 7. Germline CDR1 is DFQATT and CDR2 is SNEGSKA (reference sequence). The CDR3 DNA follows: TGCAGTGCTAGCAACCGGGACAGGGGGCAGAATGAGCAGTTCTTC. This gives the protein CSASNRDRGQNEQFF.

This clonotype was observed a handful of times. The V call is TRBV5-4, the J call TRBJ2-5; 9 nucleotides line up with TRBD2. V shed 0 bases and J 3 bases; nucleotides not matched to a gene: 3. CDR1 is SGHNT and CDR2 is YYREEE in the germline V gene (reference sequence). The CDR3 contains 15 residues. The CDR3 nucleotides are TGTGCCAGCAGCTTGGTGGGCGGGAGGGAAGAGACCCAGTACTTC. Translated: CASSLVGGREETQYF.

As for this clonotype: The CDR3 does not end in the conserved phenylalanine or tryptophan, so this is likely a read error. CDR3 sequence: CSATLAAARNYNEQFL. In DNA form, the CDR3 reads TGCAGTGCTACCCTTGCGGCGGCCCGGAACTACAATGAGCAGTTCCTC. The chain uses TRBV20-1 and TRBJ2-1; D is ambiguous. The CDR3 is 16 amino acids. Trimming removed 4 bases at V and 3 bases at J, with 19 bases between. Germline CDR1 and CDR2: DFQATT and SNEGSKA (reference sequence).

This clonotype has a handful of counts. CDR3 bases: TGCGCCAGCAGCTTTACGGGCTCGGCGAACACCGGGGAGCTGTTTTTT. Protein: CASSFTGSANTGELFF. The V call is TRBV5-1, the J call TRBJ2-2, with no clear D. Trimming stripped 2 bases from V and 0 bases from J, with 11 bases between. Germline V gene lookup returns CDR1 SGHRS and CDR2 YFSETQ. This CDR3 region has 16 residues. The whole variable domain, remainder taken from reference TRBV5-1 and TRBJ2-2, is KAGVTQTPRYLIKTRGQQVTLSCSPISGHRSVSWYQQTPGQGLQFLFEYFSETQRNKGNFPGRFSGRQFSNSRSEMNVSTLELGDSALYLCASSFTGSANTGELFFGEGSRLTVL.

This clonotype was seen more than once but under ten times. The rearrangement uses TRBV5-1 and TRBJ2-2; D is ambiguous. Germline values: CDR1 SGHRS, CDR2 YFSETQ. The germline V and J ends were trimmed by 6 bases and 2 bases, with 11 bases remaining between them. The CDR3 loop spans 14 amino acids. CDR3 nucleotides: TGCGCCAGCAAGACCGACATTAACACCGGGGAGCTGTTTTTT. Its protein product is CASKTDINTGELFF.

V is TRBV5-1 and J is TRBJ1-1; the match to TRBD1 covers 7 bases. CDR3 length equals 15 residues. The trim removed 3 bases at V and 2 bases at J, leaving 7 bases unmatched. Germline CDR1 is SGHRS and CDR2 is YFSETQ. This CDR3 reads CASSSLGTVNTEAFF. The DNA for the CDR3 is TGCGCCAGCAGCTCCTTAGGGACAGTCAACACTGAAGCTTTCTTT.

This clonotype was seen a few times. The chain links TRBV7-8 to TRBJ2-1, with 7 positions matching TRBD1. With V trimmed by 5 bases and J by 4 bases, 17 bases remained unmatched. The CDR3 has 18 residues. Germline V gene lookup returns CDR1 SGHVS and CDR2 FQNEAQ. The CDR3 sequence: CASSDRRRGLTYYNEQFF. CDR3 sequence (DNA): TGTGCCAGCAGCGACAGAAGAAGGGGGCTCACCTATTACAATGAGCAGTTCTTC.

This clonotype has just a few counts. The chain combines TRBV5-1 with TRBJ1-1, with a weak D call TRBD1 (5 bases). The germline gives CDR1 SGHRS, CDR2 YFSETQ. This CDR3 is 12 amino acids long. Trimming stripped 1 base from V and 5 bases from J, with 6 bases between. DNA for the CDR3: TGCGCCAGCAGCTTGCAGGGAACTGAAGCTTTCTTT. It is translated as CASSLQGTEAFF.

V gene TRBV5-1 combines with J gene TRBJ2-1, with a weak D call TRBD1 (6 bases). CDR3 size: 15 residues. Germline V gene lookup returns CDR1 SGHRS and CDR2 YFSETQ. V lost 5 bases, J lost 6 bases, and 18 bases lay in between. The CDR3 spells CASSMGQGNLNEQFF. The CDR3 DNA reads TGCGCCAGCAGTATGGGGCAGGGGAATCTCAATGAGCAGTTCTTC.

This clonotype appeared a few times. This chain uses TRBV20-1 with TRBJ2-7; TRBD2 matches at 8 bases. CDR1 and CDR2 from the germline V gene are DFQATT and SNEGSKA (reference sequence). Germline trimming cut 6 bases from V and 5 bases from J; bases unmatched to any gene: 9. The CDR3 length is 13 residues. The CDR3 loop reads CSAPTGGNDEQYF. The CDR3 DNA reads TGCAGTGCCCCGACGGGGGGGAACGACGAGCAGTACTTC.

This clonotype has a handful of counts. For the CDR3, the DNA is TGTGCCAGCAGCGCTAGGGCTACCACAGATACGCAGTATTTT. It yields the protein CASSARATTDTQYF. The chain uses TRBV7-2 and TRBJ2-3; D remains unclear. This CDR3 comprises 14 residues. V lost 5 bases and J 2 bases, leaving 11 bases between the germline ends. The germline V gene encodes CDR1 SGHTA and CDR2 FQGNSA.

This chain joins TRBV20-1 and TRBJ2-1, with 7 bases lining up with TRBD2. This CDR3 is 13 amino acids long. The ends lost 5 bases at V and 6 bases at J; junction bases unmatched: 7. The germline CDR1 and CDR2 sequences are DFQATT and SNEGSKA (reference sequence). CDR3 bases: TGCAGTGCTCTCCGACTAGCAACCAATGAGCAGTTCTTC. It encodes CSALRLATNEQFF.

This clonotype occurred many times. The V and J genes are TRBV7-2 and TRBJ1-5; D unclear. Germline V gene data show CDR1 as SGHTA and CDR2 as FQGNSA. This CDR3 is built from 14 residues. V was pared by 1 base and J by 7 bases, with 11 bases between. In DNA form, the CDR3 reads TGTGCCAGCAGCTTAGAGAACGGCGGGCAGCCCCAGCATTTT. Translated, it gives CASSLENGGQPQHF.

The chain has TRBV12-3 or TRBV12-4 and TRBJ1-1; weak D call: TRBD1 (5 bases). There are 15 residues in the CDR3. The V gene lost 3 bases and the J gene lost 6 bases, with 17 bases spanning the gap. CDR3 region: CASSFGLRATAEAFF. The CDR3 DNA follows: TGTGCCAGCAGTTTTGGGTTGAGGGCGACAGCTGAAGCTTTCTTT.